This T cell receptor (beta chain) came from a study of cytomegalovirus exposure and HLA in healthy donors. Trimming cost V 2 bases and J 2 bases, with 4 bases left between them. The CDR3 totals 13 residues. Per germline, CDR1 MNHNS and CDR2 SASEGT. Assay: immunoSEQ multiplex PCR; the TCRdb copy retains only in-frame clones and omits some. The sample has around 71,000 clones, roughly 94% seen once. This receptor was identified in a man aged 18 to 29 in good health and CMV-seropositive. Sequencing was done on a sample of PBMCs. The chain couples TRBV6-1 to TRBJ1-3; no clear D. This chain's CDR3 is CASSERAGNTIYF. The CDR3 region has the DNA TGTGCCAGCAGTGAACGGGCTGGAAACACCATATATTTT.